These 4 T cell receptor beta chains share one sample of origin, sequenced in a study of vaccination and CD4 T cells after COVID-19. Once obtained from cultured CD4+ T cells, the DNA was sequenced using the Oncomine TCR Beta short-read assay. The authors extracted genomic DNA from cultured CD4+ T cells. Each CDR3 protein is one row after TCRdb ran MiXCR on the PCR reads. The profile shows roughly 9,100 distinct CDR3 sequences, about 35% of them singletons. The treatment was: approximately 9-day PBMC culture with coronavirus spike peptide pools or control peptides (ViraFEST assay). From the unexposed donor, CD4+ T cells were collected ahead of the COVID-19 pandemic (2011-2018). Their recognized antigens are unknown. Sample: CD4+ T cells from blood, cultured in vitro. These TCRs come from a human donor in good health.

This clonotype was counted between two and nine times. This chain uses TRBV6-2 or TRBV6-3 with TRBJ1-5; 10 nucleotides align to TRBD1. Germline CDR1 reads MNHEY; CDR2 reads SVGEGT. Trimming cost V 6 bases and J 1 base; bases outside gene matches: 6. This CDR3 has 16 residues. The CDR3 DNA reads TGTGCCAGCAGCAGAGGACAGGGGGGAAGCAATCAGCCCCAGCATTTT. Translated, it gives CASSRGQGGSNQPQHF.

V usage is TRBV10-3 and J usage is TRBJ2-2; D gene unclear. The V and J ends lost 8 bases and 2 bases respectively, with 12 bases between them. Per germline, CDR1 ENHRY and CDR2 SYGVKD. The CDR3 is 14 residues long. CDR3 bases: TGTGCCATCGCAACCTCAGGAAACACCGGGGAGCTGTTTTTT. This sequence encodes CAIATSGNTGELFF.

V and J are TRBV6-2 or TRBV6-3 and TRBJ1-2; maybe TRBD1 (5 bases). This CDR3 has 12 residues. In germline, CDR1 is MNHEY, CDR2 SVGEGT. V lost 7 bases to trimming and J lost 6 bases, with 12 bases between them. The CDR3 here is CASTRDPHGYTF. The CDR3 DNA reads as TGTGCCAGCACCAGGGACCCCCATGGCTACACCTTC.

The chain recombines TRBV6-5 with TRBJ2-7; 7 nucleotides line up with TRBD2. Germline lookup yields CDR1 MNHEY and CDR2 SVGAGI. Trimming cost V 1 base and J 2 bases; bases outside gene matches: 8. The CDR3 is 16 residues long. The CDR3 protein is CASSYWLGGSTYEQYF. CDR3 sequence (DNA): TGTGCCAGCAGTTACTGGCTGGGCGGGAGCACCTACGAGCAGTACTTC.